This T cell receptor (beta chain) derives from a study of blood T cell repertoires in COVID-19. This CDR3 is built from 17 residues. Method: immunoSEQ multiplex PCR; TCRdb's copy keeps in-frame clones and lacks some. Among 140,000 or so clones listed, 80% to 90% were seen once. This clone has just a few counts. The source is a man in his 60s who had recovered from COVID-19. The material sequenced was PBMCs or T cells enriched from blood (not recorded which). The chain links TRBV7-5 to TRBJ2-3; the table assigns TRBD2, which was not confirmed against the DNA. TRBV7-5 represents a pseudogene. The CDR3 region has the DNA TGTGTCAGAAGCTTAGCGTGGCGGGGGCTCAGCACAGATACGCAGTATTTT. It translates to CVRSLAWRGLSTDTQYF.